These 6 T cell receptor beta chains were all obtained from the same sample, sequenced in a study of T cell responses to AZD1222 COVID-19 vaccine. Generated by immunoSEQ multiplex PCR, the TCRdb table keeps only in-frame clones and is missing some. The data hold about 100,000 clones, with about 92% observed a single time. Here the sequenced sample was peripheral blood, taken 28 days after the second AZD1222 dose. These receptors all come from an adult who received the AZD1222 COVID-19 vaccine.

Here the CDR3 reads CASSLAWSYEQYF. The CDR3 region has the DNA TGTGCCAGCAGCTTAGCGTGGAGCTACGAGCAGTACTTC. V and J are TRBV11-1 and TRBJ2-7, with D hard to call. Germline V gives CDR1 SGHAT, CDR2 FQDESV (reference sequence). The length of the CDR3 is 13 residues. Trimming took 0 bases from V and 3 from J, leaving 6 bases between them.

This rearrangement joins TRBV6-5 to TRBJ1-5; D is unclear. V lost 5 bases and J 11 bases, leaving 16 bases between the germline ends. Looked up from germline, CDR1 is MNHEY and CDR2 is SVGAGI. The CDR3 runs 13 residues. The CDR3 nucleotides read TGTGCCAGCAGTCCTGGTTCCCGGGGAGCCCAGCATTTT. Amino acid sequence: CASSPGSRGAQHF.

The gene calls are TRBV27 and TRBJ1-6, with D possibly being TRBD1 (6 bases). This CDR3 has 16 amino acids. Germline values: CDR1 MNHEY, CDR2 SMNVEV (reference sequence). V was trimmed by 3 bases and J by 10 bases, leaving 19 bases between them. CDR3 amino acids: CASSLVQGGGLSPLHF. For the CDR3, the DNA is TGTGCCAGCAGTTTGGTACAAGGAGGGGGGTTGTCACCCCTCCACTTT.

The CDR3 bases are TGCAGTGCAACCAGCGGACACGAGCAGTACTTC. The encoded protein is CSATSGHEQYF. The V and J genes are TRBV20-1 and TRBJ2-7, with D possibly matching TRBD2 (5 bases). Trimming pared 6 bases from V and 5 bases from J, leaving 11 bases between. Germline V gives CDR1 DFQATT, CDR2 SNEGSKA (reference sequence). This CDR3 contains 11 residues.

This sequence joins TRBV3-1 (or the pseudogene TRBV3-2) and TRBJ2-2; 7 bases are shared with TRBD2. This CDR3 comprises 15 residues. Germline CDR1 LGHDT, CDR2 YNNKEL (reference sequence). Trimming removed 6 bases from V and 7 bases from J; junction bases left unmatched: 11. The CDR3 region has the DNA TGTGCCAGCAGTCCACCAGGACTAGTGGGCGGGGAGCTGTTTTTT. This sequence encodes CASSPPGLVGGELFF.

The gene calls are TRBV29-1 and TRBJ1-2; no reliable D call. Per the germline V gene, CDR1 is SQVTM and CDR2 is ANQGSEA. V lost 6 bases and J lost 4, with 15 bases in between. This CDR3 comprises 13 residues. CDR3 protein: CSVTRASLYGYTF. CDR3 DNA: TGCAGCGTCACAAGAGCGAGCCTCTATGGCTACACCTTC.